This T cell receptor beta chain was captured by sequencing in a study of shared clonotypes between healthy human individuals. The naive CD8 population came from CD45RO-negative cells selected for CCR7, without terminally differentiated effector memory CD45RA+ cells. Some clones are missing from TCRdb's copy, which holds only in-frame ones; the method was immunoSEQ multiplex PCR. The table includes about 2 million clones, about 94% detected once. Germline CDR1 is SGDLS and CDR2 is YYNGEE. The CDR3 has 14 residues. With V trimmed by 0 bases and J by 8 bases, 4 bases remained unmatched. The V call is TRBV9, the J call TRBJ2-1; 8 bases match TRBD2. This clonotype originated in a man younger than 35 in good health. The sequenced material came from naive CD8+ T cells sorted from blood. The CDR3 DNA sequence: TGTGCCAGCAGCGTAGGCGGGGGGCCCGATGAGCAGTTCTTC. This translates into CASSVGGGPDEQFF. The variable domain in full, with the rest retrieved from reference TRBV9 and TRBJ2-1, is DSGVTQTPKHLITATGQRVTLRCSPRSGDLSVYWYQQSLDQGLQFLIQYYNGEERAKGNILERFSAQQFPDLHSELNLSSLELGDSALYFCASSVGGGPDEQFFGPGTRLTVL.